Listed here are 20 T cell receptor beta chains from one sample, sequenced in a study of T-cell reconstitution after alpha-beta-depleted transplantation in children. Using unique molecular identifiers, the investigators prepared the TCRbeta library. MiXCR, run by TCRdb on the PCR reads, gives a single entry per CDR3 protein. The sample holds 250,000 to 300,000 distinct CDR3 sequences; around 10% are singletons and the top ten take around 24%. The material was peripheral blood, obtained 180 days after TCRalphabeta/CD19-depleted stem cell transplant. Every receptor here comes from a male patient aged 2 to 10 who had a stem cell transplant for chronic granulomatous disease, so the T cells may come from the graft donor.

The chain uses TRBV24-1 and TRBJ1-5; tentatively, D is TRBD1 (6 bases). The V and J ends lost 1 base and 2 bases respectively, with 14 bases between them. The germline V gene has CDR1 KGHDR and CDR2 SFDVKD. This CDR3 spans 17 amino acids. The CDR3 DNA reads TGTGCCACCAGTGATTTACCCAGGGGAGAGGGCAATCAGCCCCAGCATTTT. Protein sequence: CATSDLPRGEGNQPQHF.

This clonotype appeared many times. V is TRBV10-3 and J is TRBJ2-1; D is possibly TRBD1 (6 bases). With 6 bases removed from V and 6 bases from J, the gap between germline ends came to 12 bases. This CDR3 has 13 amino acids. Germline values: CDR1 ENHRY, CDR2 SYGVKD. The CDR3 DNA follows: TGTGCCATCAGGACTACAGGGTCCAATGAGCAGTTCTTC. This codes for CAIRTTGSNEQFF.

This clonotype was counted at least ten times. The rearrangement joins TRBV20-1 to TRBJ2-2; D gene uncertain. The germline CDR1 and CDR2 sequences are DFQATT and SNEGSKA (reference sequence). This CDR3 region has 12 residues. V dropped 2 bases and J dropped 6 bases, with 7 bases sitting between them. The CDR3 reads CSARHDSGELFF. In DNA, the CDR3 is TGCAGTGCTAGACATGATTCCGGGGAGCTGTTTTTT.

This clonotype was seen at least ten times. The rearrangement uses TRBV7-8 and TRBJ2-6; no firm D call. This CDR3 comprises 17 residues. The germline CDR1 and CDR2 sequences are SGHVS and FQNEAQ. Trimming removed 4 bases at V and 1 base at J, with 14 bases between. CDR3 nucleotides: TGTGCCAGCAGCTCCCCGAAAGGCCTTTCTGGGGCCAACGTCCTGACTTTC. As protein: CASSSPKGLSGANVLTF.

This rearrangement joins TRBV2 to TRBJ2-1, with 8 bases aligning to TRBD1. Germline V CDR1 and CDR2: SNHLY, FYNNEI. The CDR3 is 16 residues long. The V gene end was trimmed by 6 bases and the J gene end by 1 base; junction bases not matched to a gene: 8. The CDR3 nucleotides read TGTGCCAGCAGCCCAGGGACAGGTCAGTCCTACAATGAGCAGTTCTTC. This codes for CASSPGTGQSYNEQFF. The full variable domain, completed using reference TRBV2 and TRBJ2-1, is EPEVTQTPSHQVTQMGQEVILRCVPISNHLYFYWYRQILGQKVEFLVSFYNNEISEKSEIFDDQFSVERPDGSNFTLKIRSTKLEDSAMYFCASSPGTGQSYNEQFFGPGTRLTVL.

There are many counts of this clonotype. This chain joins TRBV28 and TRBJ2-5, with TRBD1 matching 7 bases. Trimming at V came to 6 bases and at J to 5 bases, leaving 12 bases not matched to a gene. CDR3 length equals 15 residues. The germline V gene encodes CDR1 MDHEN and CDR2 SYDVKM. The CDR3 DNA reads as TGTGCCAGCAGGATACAGGGGAGCAGCCACGAGACCCAGTACTTC. It codes for CASRIQGSSHETQYF.

This clonotype is medium-sized in the sample. The V call is TRBV30, the J call TRBJ1-6; 9 bases are a match to TRBD1. Germline trimming cut 0 bases from V and 7 bases from J; bases unmatched to any gene: 13. The CDR3 totals 18 residues. The germline CDR1 and CDR2 sequences are GTSNPN and SVGIG (reference sequence). CDR3 sequence reads: CAWSVRTGASGGNSPLHF. CDR3 DNA: TGTGCCTGGAGTGTAAGGACAGGGGCCTCCGGTGGGAATTCACCCCTCCACTTT.

This clonotype has a handful of counts. The rearrangement uses TRBV27 and TRBJ2-3; 7 positions agree with TRBD2. After removal of 6 bases from V and 2 bases from J, the junction contained 8 bases not matched to a gene. Germline V gene sequence: CDR1 MNHEY, CDR2 SMNVEV (reference sequence). This CDR3 has 15 amino acids. The CDR3 protein is CASRPSGPHTDTQYF. In DNA form, the CDR3 reads TGTGCCAGCAGGCCTAGCGGACCCCACACAGATACGCAGTATTTT.

The sample holds many counts of this clonotype. The rearrangement links TRBV12-3 or TRBV12-4 to TRBJ2-7; TRBD1 might be the D (6 bases). V was pared by 5 bases and J by 4 bases, with 15 bases between. This CDR3 has 14 amino acids. CDR3 loop: CASSPGTHIYEQYF. CDR3 sequence (DNA): TGTGCCAGCAGTCCCGGGACACACATTTACGAGCAGTACTTC.

Of note for this clonotype: Compared with germline, one end of the junction differs, possibly owing to a read error. The chain is built from TRBV5-1 and TRBJ2-1, with D possibly being TRBD1 (5 bases). CDR3 length equals 17 residues. Germline V gives CDR1 SGHRS, CDR2 YFSETQ. The CDR3 loop is CASSYERPRGSYNKQFF. The DNA of the CDR3 is TGCGCCAGCAGCTATGAACGGCCTAGGGGCTCCTACAATAAGCAGTTCTTC.

This clonotype was recorded at least ten times. V gene TRBV20-1 combines with J gene TRBJ2-3, with 10 bases identical to TRBD2. This CDR3 has 16 residues. With 5 bases clipped from V and 3 bases from J, the junction kept 11 bases outside the gene matches. CDR1 DFQATT and CDR2 SNEGSKA come from the germline V gene (reference sequence). The CDR3 region has the DNA TGCAGTGCTCTGTCCGGACTAGCGGACGGAACAGATACGCAGTATTTT. Protein product: CSALSGLADGTDTQYF.

At least ten counts were recorded for this clonotype. The V call is TRBV20-1, the J call TRBJ1-2; D ambiguous. Germline CDR1 reads DFQATT; CDR2 reads SNEGSKA (reference sequence). This CDR3 contains 12 residues. Trimming removed 4 bases from V and 4 bases from J, with 10 bases in between. As DNA, the CDR3 is TGCAGTGCTACGCCCAAAGCCTATGGCTACACCTTC. This codes for CSATPKAYGYTF.

At least ten counts were recorded for this clonotype. The chain couples TRBV6-5 to TRBJ1-1; maybe TRBD1 (5 bases). V lost 5 bases to trimming and J lost 4 bases, with 14 bases between them. This CDR3 is 14 amino acids long. In germline, CDR1 is MNHEY, CDR2 SVGAGI. CDR3 region: CASSTGGPGTEAFF. The CDR3 nucleotides are TGTGCCAGCAGTACCGGGGGTCCCGGCACTGAAGCTTTCTTT.

This clonotype occurred once. The CDR3 nucleotides read TGTGCCAGTAGTATACTAGGGTTTGACGGCTACACCTTC. Its translation is CASSILGFDGYTF. The gene calls are TRBV19 and TRBJ1-2; no reliable D call. The CDR3 totals 13 residues. Trimming stripped 2 bases from V and 8 bases from J, with 12 bases between. Germline-derived CDR1 and CDR2 are LNHDA and SQIVND (reference sequence).

This clonotype appeared many times. The chain has TRBV20-1 and TRBJ2-7; 7 bases agree with TRBD2. Germline V CDR1 and CDR2: DFQATT, SNEGSKA (reference sequence). CDR3 length equals 13 residues. V gave up 0 bases and J gave up 2 bases; unmatched junction bases: 1. CDR3 protein: CSARDGGAYEQYF. CDR3 coding DNA: TGCAGTGCTAGAGATGGGGGGGCCTACGAGCAGTACTTC.

This clonotype was counted many times. V is TRBV9 and J is TRBJ2-1; TRBD1 is a possible D gene (6 bases). CDR3 length: 14 amino acids. With 0 bases removed from V and 6 bases from J, the gap between germline ends came to 10 bases. In germline, CDR1 is SGDLS, CDR2 YYNGEE. The CDR3 reads CASSVGGRGNEQFF. The CDR3 bases are TGTGCCAGCAGCGTAGGCGGCAGGGGCAATGAGCAGTTCTTC.

This clonotype has ten or more counts. This chain uses TRBV4-3 with TRBJ2-3, with 14 positions matching TRBD2. Germline V gene data show CDR1 as LGHNA and CDR2 as YSLEER. With V trimmed by 6 bases and J by 7 bases, 9 bases remained unmatched. The CDR3 loop spans 16 amino acids. The CDR3 spells CASRGKRTSGGNTQYF. The CDR3 region has the DNA TGCGCCAGCAGGGGAAAACGGACTAGCGGGGGGAATACGCAGTATTTT.

Turning to this clonotype: This sequence may be a read error, since a much larger clone differs from it by one base. The rearrangement uses TRBV7-9 and TRBJ1-1; unclear D gene. Germline V lookup: CDR1 SEHNR, CDR2 FQNEAQ (reference sequence). CDR3 length: 14 residues. V was pared by 1 base and J by 7 bases, with 13 bases between. The CDR3 region is CASSLEAGSDEAFF. Here the CDR3 DNA reads TGTGCCAGCAGCTTAGAGGCCGGGTCGGATGAAGCTTTCTTT.

This clonotype was counted at least ten times. CDR3 nucleotide sequence: TGCAGTGCTAGATACCGAGTGAGGGGCAAAAACATTCAGTACTTC. This translates into CSARYRVRGKNIQYF. The rearrangement links TRBV20-1 to TRBJ2-4; D possibly matches TRBD1 or TRBD2 (5 bases each). Germline V gives CDR1 DFQATT, CDR2 SNEGSKA (reference sequence). Trimming shortened V by 2 bases and J by 3 bases, and 14 bases separated the two germline ends. The CDR3 runs to 15 residues.

This clonotype has ten or more counts. The chain has TRBV29-1 and TRBJ2-2; D may be TRBD1 (7 bases). The CDR3 has 16 amino acids. V was cut by 1 base and J by 1 base, with 13 bases left in between. Germline CDR1 is SQVTM and CDR2 is ANQGSEA. CDR3 coding DNA: TGCAGCGTTGAAGGCCAGGGGGGCCGGAACACCGGGGAGCTGTTTTTT. It encodes CSVEGQGGRNTGELFF.